The 3 T cell receptor beta chains reported below all come from one sample, sequenced in a study of shared clonotypes between healthy human individuals. Clones were sequenced by immunoSEQ multiplex PCR, and TCRdb holds only the in-frame ones, with some missing. This table holds around 2,000,000 clones, approximately 95% found once. Specimen: naive CD4+ T cells sorted from blood. Subset noted: CD45RA+ positively selected. These receptors all come from a young man in good health.

The chain employs TRBV6-1 and TRBJ2-5; maybe TRBD2 (6 bases). This CDR3 is 14 amino acids long. The V end was cut by 2 bases, the J end by 2 bases, with 9 bases between. CDR1 is MNHNS and CDR2 is SASEGT in the germline V gene. The CDR3 DNA follows: TGTGCCAGCAGTGAATTGGGGGGTCAAGAGACCCAGTACTTC. Its protein is CASSELGGQETQYF.

CDR3 sequence reads: CASSIRDRGTDTQYF. The CDR3 DNA reads TGTGCCAGCAGTATCCGGGACAGGGGGACAGATACGCAGTATTTT. The chain couples TRBV6-1 to TRBJ2-3; the match to TRBD1 covers 11 bases. The germline gives CDR1 MNHNS, CDR2 SASEGT. V lost 5 bases, J lost 3 bases, and 4 bases stayed unmatched. CDR3 size: 15 residues.

This chain connects TRBV4-1 to TRBJ2-1; 7 bases fit TRBD2. This CDR3 region has 15 residues. In germline, CDR1 is MGHRA, CDR2 YSYEKL. V lost 3 bases and J lost 7; bases outside the gene matches: 9. The CDR3 DNA follows: TGCGCCAGCAGCCAGAGCGGGGAGGTCATGAATGAGCAGTTCTTC. Its protein product is CASSQSGEVMNEQFF.